This T cell receptor beta chain appears in the sequencing data of a study of T cells in Graves' hyperthyroidism and ophthalmopathy. Germline loops: CDR1 ENHRY, CDR2 SYGVKD. The CDR3 extends over 14 amino acids. RNA transcripts provided the source from which TCR beta CDR3 regions were amplified. With the HTBI primer set, the TCR CDR3 went through a first round of RT-PCR. TCRdb reprocessed the multiplex PCR reads via MiXCR and lists one record per CDR3 protein. The data show some 570,000 distinct CDR3 sequences, about 15% seen once. Details on this clonotype: An end of the junction differs from the germline gene, which may be a read error.

Criteria for exclusion of patients were uncontrolled infection, other autoimmune disease, pregnancy or lactation. Approximately 10 ml of fresh peripheral blood supplied the PBMCs. The sample was blood. The TCR comes from a woman aged 18-35 years with Graves' ophthalmopathy. The chain links TRBV10-3 to TRBJ2-7; 10 bases agree with TRBD1. CDR3 nucleotides: TGTGCCAGCAGTGACTGGGACAGGGGCTACGAGCAGTACTTC. Amino acid sequence: CASSDWDRGYEQYF.